The rows below give T cell receptor beta chains drawn from one sample of a study of T cell responses to AZD1222 COVID-19 vaccine. Here immunoSEQ multiplex PCR was the method, and the copy in TCRdb shows in-frame clones only, minus some. The sample lists 250,000 to 300,000 clones; around 92% were seen once. The sample consisted of peripheral blood, taken 28 days after the second AZD1222 dose. The receptors originated from an adult who received the AZD1222 COVID-19 vaccine. Each CDR3 is given with its conserved first and last residue. The D gene is left open where the match is weak. Rows may omit the clone size; those that give it use once, few, many or a size class.

v_gene	abundance	d_gene	j_gene	len	CDR3aa	CDR3nt
TRBV7-2	NA	NA	TRBJ2-7	15	CASRPEAGTIYEQYF	TGTGCCAGCAGACCAGAGGCAGGGACAATCTACGAGCAGTACTTC
TRBV27	NA	TRBD1	TRBJ2-1	14	CASSTDRAYNEQFF	TGTGCCAGCAGTACGGACAGGGCTTACAATGAGCAGTTCTTC
TRBV2	NA	TRBD2	TRBJ2-1	15	CASRPGLAGVNEQFF	TGTGCCAGCAGACCGGGACTAGCGGGGGTAAATGAGCAGTTCTTC
TRBV18	NA	TRBD1	TRBJ2-3	16	CASSPSGTGLEDTQYF	TGTGCCAGCTCACCGTCCGGGACAGGGCTGGAAGATACGCAGTATTTT
TRBV13	NA	NA	TRBJ2-1	15	CASSPSFSGINEQFF	TGTGCCAGCAGCCCCTCGTTTTCAGGAATCAATGAGCAGTTCTTC
TRBV13	NA	NA	TRBJ2-3	15	CASSPRQGLTDTQYF	TGTGCCAGCAGCCCACGACAGGGACTCACAGATACGCAGTATTTT
TRBV27	NA	NA	TRBJ2-3	12	CASSSDRIKQYF	TGTGCCAGCAGCTCCGACAGGATTAAGCAGTATTTT
TRBV6-5	NA	TRBD1	TRBJ1-5	15	CASSSGGYSNQPQHF	TGTGCCAGCAGTTCAGGGGGTTATAGCAATCAGCCCCAGCATTTT
TRBV6-5	NA	NA	TRBJ2-2	13	CATSGTNTGELFF	TGTGCCACCTCGGGAACCAACACCGGGGAGCTGTTTTTT
TRBV4-1	NA	NA	TRBJ1-2	17	CASSPPGGPLGGYGYTF	TGCGCCAGTTCCCCACCCGGGGGACCATTGGGCGGCTATGGCTACACCTTC
TRBV3-1/TRBV3-2	NA	NA	TRBJ2-3	17	CASSQDLIDYITDTQYF	TGTGCCAGCAGCCAAGATCTCATCGACTACATCACAGATACGCAGTATTTT
TRBV5-1	once	NA	TRBJ1-4	16	CASSVSGDPQVEKLFF	TGCGCCAGCAGCGTATCCGGGGACCCTCAGGTCGAAAAACTGTTTTTT
TRBV18	NA	TRBD1	TRBJ1-1	14	CASSRLGTGVEAFF	TGTGCCAGCTCCAGACTGGGGACAGGGGTTGAAGCTTTCTTT
TRBV7-8	NA	NA	TRBJ2-3	12	CASSPQRNTQYF	TGTGCCAGCAGCCCCCAACGCAATACGCAGTATTTT
TRBV5-4	NA	TRBD1	TRBJ1-2	17	CASSLVPRTGGEVGYTF	TGTGCCAGCAGCTTGGTCCCCAGGACAGGGGGAGAGGTTGGCTACACCTTC
TRBV11-2	NA	TRBD1	TRBJ2-5	13	CAGSTDRGETQYF	TGTGCCGGCAGCACAGACAGGGGGGAGACCCAGTACTTC
TRBV2	NA	NA	TRBJ2-1	15	CASSEVAGLVNEQFF	TGTGCCAGCAGTGAGGTGGCCGGTTTGGTCAATGAGCAGTTCTTC
TRBV5-4	NA	NA	TRBJ2-5	13	CASSLRGEETQYF	TGTGCCAGCAGCTTAAGGGGAGAAGAGACCCAGTACTTC
TRBV7-2	NA	NA	TRBJ2-3	15	CASKGGRRVTDTQYF	TGTGCCAGTAAAGGGGGGAGAAGGGTAACAGATACGCAGTATTTT
TRBV3-1/TRBV3-2	NA	NA	TRBJ1-6	14	CASSQPGVNSPLHF	TGTGCCAGCAGCCAACCTGGGGTTAATTCACCCCTCCACTTT
TRBV18	NA	NA	TRBJ1-1	15	CASFYQIRAPPEAFF	TGTGCCAGCTTCTACCAGATCAGGGCACCGCCCGAAGCTTTCTTT
TRBV25-1	NA	TRBD2	TRBJ2-1	16	CASSVSLAERANEQFF	TGTGCCAGCAGTGTATCCCTAGCGGAAAGGGCCAATGAGCAGTTCTTC
TRBV7-9	once	TRBD1	TRBJ2-7	15	CASSLATGALDEQYF	TGTGCCAGCAGCTTAGCGACAGGGGCGTTGGACGAGCAGTACTTC
TRBV4-1	NA	NA	TRBJ1-1	12	CASSHPNTEAFF	TGCGCCAGCAGCCACCCGAACACTGAAGCTTTCTTT
TRBV5-4	NA	NA	TRBJ1-2	13	CASRGGIDYGYTF	TGTGCCAGCAGAGGCGGGATCGACTATGGCTACACCTTC
TRBV24-1	NA	NA	TRBJ1-2	13	CATSDLPHRGYTF	TGTGCCACCAGTGATTTGCCCCATAGAGGCTACACCTTC
TRBV20-1	once	NA	TRBJ2-5	13	CSASGEMVETQYF	TGCAGTGCGAGTGGGGAAATGGTAGAGACCCAGTACTTC
TRBV5-4	NA	NA	TRBJ2-7	14	CASSQGGAPEEQYF	TGTGCCAGCAGCCAGGGTGGGGCACCGGAAGAGCAGTACTTC
TRBV10-2	NA	NA	TRBJ2-7	11	CASSGQGEQYF	TGCGCCAGCAGTGGTCAGGGCGAGCAGTACTTC
TRBV4-1	NA	NA	TRBJ2-3	17	CASSQDRRPGRSDTQYF	TGCGCCAGCAGCCAAGATCGAAGGCCGGGGAGGTCAGATACGCAGTATTTT
TRBV12-3/TRBV12-4	NA	NA	TRBJ2-5	13	CASTWGDQETQYF	TGTGCCAGCACTTGGGGAGATCAGGAGACCCAGTACTTC
TRBV28	NA	NA	TRBJ1-3	17	CASSFVQAAGSGNTIYF	TGTGCCAGCAGTTTCGTACAGGCCGCCGGCTCTGGAAACACCATATATTTT
TRBV28	NA	NA	TRBJ1-5	11	CASTGGQPQHF	TGTGCCAGCACGGGCGGCCAGCCCCAGCATTTT
TRBV11-2	NA	NA	TRBJ1-5	16	CASSLDQVEGTWAQHF	TGTGCCAGCAGCTTAGATCAAGTGGAAGGGACCTGGGCCCAGCATTTT